The clone carrying this T cell receptor (beta chain) was seen only a few times. The target antigen is unknown. This sample was taken from a study of CD8+ T cells in alopecia areata. Study background: At a dose of 5 to 10 mg twice daily, oral tofacitinib was given to treated patients.

Study results and limitations: Scalp lesions, especially in alopecia totalis/universalis, had higher clonality than normal scalp.

Lesional scalp punch biopsies and peripheral blood came from alopecia areata patients. V was cut by 3 bases and J by 0 bases, with 9 bases left in between. The CDR3 extends over 14 amino acids. Germline CDR1 SGHAT, CDR2 FQNNGV. cDNA serving as the sequencing template came from extracted, reverse transcribed RNA. Measured with immunoSEQ multiplex PCR; TCRdb has only the in-frame clones, and not every one. The data contain about 150,000 clones, around 50% of them singletons. Sequences were obtained from CD4+ T cells sorted from blood. The chain couples TRBV11-2 to TRBJ2-7; tentative D call: TRBD2 (5 bases). This TCR came from a human donor with alopecia areata. CDR3 protein: CASSLRVHSYEQYF. As DNA, the CDR3 is TGTGCCAGCAGCTTGCGGGTCCACTCCTACGAGCAGTACTTC.